Below, 32 T cell receptor beta chains from the same sample are listed, as sequenced in a study of blood T cell repertoires in COVID-19. TCRdb's copy holds only in-frame clones and misses some; the assay was immunoSEQ multiplex PCR. The table shows some 14,000 clones, with approximately 84% occurring only once. The sequenced material came from peripheral blood. The receptors originated from a human donor in a cohort sampled during active COVID-19.

This clone was recorded only once. The chain couples TRBV7-3 to TRBJ2-1, with 12 bases that match TRBD2. CDR3 length equals 16 residues. With V trimmed by 5 bases and J by 5 bases, 7 bases remained unmatched. Germline V CDR1 and CDR2: SGHTA, FQGTGA. This chain's CDR3 is CASSPLTSGRNNEQFF. DNA for the CDR3: TGTGCCAGCAGCCCACTGACTAGCGGGAGAAACAATGAGCAGTTCTTC.

The V and J genes are TRBV5-1 and TRBJ2-7, with a possible D match to TRBD2 (6 bases). Germline lookup yields CDR1 SGHRS and CDR2 YFSETQ. The V gene lost 2 bases and the J gene lost 1 base, with 10 bases spanning the gap. There are 14 residues in the CDR3. CDR3 sequence: CASSLGGESYEQYF. The DNA of the CDR3 is TGCGCCAGCAGCTTAGGCGGGGAATCCTACGAGCAGTACTTC.

The V call is TRBV6-2 or TRBV6-3, the J call TRBJ2-7, with 13 bases aligning to TRBD2. The V segment lost 5 bases and the J segment 4 bases; nucleotides outside the gene matches: 8. The CDR3 is made up of 16 amino acids. Germline lookup yields CDR1 MNHEY and CDR2 SVGEGT. DNA for the CDR3: TGTGCCAGCAGTCCCATACGGACTAGCGGGAGTTACGAGCAGTACTTC. It codes for CASSPIRTSGSYEQYF.

The chain links TRBV28 to TRBJ1-1, with 8 nucleotides matching TRBD1. This CDR3 region has 17 residues. Germline CDR1 MDHEN, CDR2 SYDVKM. J gave up 4 bases and V 7 bases, and 17 bases lay outside the gene matches. For the CDR3, the DNA is TGTGCCAGCACCACCCCGCGGCAGGGGGCATGGGGCACTGAAGCTTTCTTT. It is translated as CASTTPRQGAWGTEAFF. The full variable domain, its missing parts supplied by reference TRBV28 and TRBJ1-1, is DVKVTQSSRYLVKRTGEKVFLECVQDMDHENMFWYRQDPGLGLRLIYFSYDVKMKEKGDIPEGYSVSREKKERFSLILESASTNQTSMYLCASTTPRQGAWGTEAFFGQGTRLTVV.

The J gene is TRBJ2-3, the V gene TRBV4-1, with 9 positions matching TRBD1. The V segment lost 2 bases and the J segment 5 bases; nucleotides outside the gene matches: 5. Germline V gives CDR1 MGHRA, CDR2 YSYEKL. CDR3 length: 15 amino acids. DNA of the CDR3: TGCGCCAGCAGCCAAATGGGGACAGGGAAAGATACGCAGTATTTT. Its translation: CASSQMGTGKDTQYF.

The chain links TRBV4-2 to TRBJ2-5, with TRBD2 matching over 9 bases. After removal of 4 bases from V and 4 bases from J, the junction contained 10 bases not matched to a gene. CDR3 length: 16 residues. CDR1 is LGHNA and CDR2 is YNFKEQ in the germline V gene. The CDR3 here is CASSRNTGTSRETQYF. As DNA, the CDR3 is TGTGCCAGCAGCCGCAATACCGGGACTAGCAGAGAGACCCAGTACTTC.

This sequence joins TRBV19 and TRBJ1-3; 7 bases are shared with TRBD1. CDR3 length: 17 amino acids. The J segment lost 2 bases and the V segment lost 5 bases, leaving 12 bases of the junction unmatched. Germline CDR1 LNHDA, CDR2 SQIVND (reference sequence). The CDR3 reads CASSRGQGVWPGNTIYF. In DNA, the CDR3 is TGTGCCAGTAGTCGCGGTCAGGGGGTCTGGCCTGGAAACACCATATATTTT.

The chain couples TRBV3-1 (or the pseudogene TRBV3-2) to TRBJ2-7, with a possible D match to TRBD2 (5 bases). Between the trimmed V and J ends, which lost 1 base and 0 bases, there was a span of 10 bases. The CDR3 has 15 residues. Germline CDR1 is LGHDT and CDR2 is YNNKEL (reference sequence). The CDR3 DNA reads TGTGCCAGCAGCCAAGGGATAGCGCACTCCTACGAGCAGTACTTC. Amino acid sequence: CASSQGIAHSYEQYF.

This chain joins TRBV4-3 and TRBJ2-7; 7 bases are a match to TRBD1. Germline CDR1 and CDR2: LGHNA and YSLEER. The junction had 5 bases not matched to a gene; V was cut back by 0 bases and J by 0 bases. The CDR3 sequence is 16 residues long. CDR3 region: CASSQDRDSSSYEQYF. The CDR3, as DNA: TGCGCCAGCAGCCAAGATCGGGACAGTAGCTCCTACGAGCAGTACTTC.

The genes are TRBV5-1 and TRBJ2-7; TRBD2 matches 13 bases. The length of the CDR3 is 16 residues. CDR1 and CDR2 from the germline V gene are SGHRS and YFSETQ. After removal of 6 bases from V and 6 bases from J, the junction contained 12 bases not matched to a gene. The CDR3 protein is CASTLGLAGVIGEQYF. For the CDR3, the DNA is TGCGCCAGCACCCTCGGACTAGCGGGAGTGATTGGCGAGCAGTACTTC. The full variable domain, rest sourced from reference TRBV5-1 and TRBJ2-7, is KAGVTQTPRYLIKTRGQQVTLSCSPISGHRSVSWYQQTPGQGLQFLFEYFSETQRNKGNFPGRFSGRQFSNSRSEMNVSTLELGDSALYLCASTLGLAGVIGEQYFGPGTRLTVT.

This clone was seen once. The chain couples TRBV12-3 or TRBV12-4 to TRBJ2-1, with D maybe TRBD1 (6 bases). This CDR3 contains 13 residues. Trimming pared 7 bases from V and 4 bases from J, leaving 11 bases between. CDR3 nucleotides: TGTGCCAGCAATCCCAGGGGTTACAATGAGCAGTTCTTC. This translates into CASNPRGYNEQFF.

CDR3 residues: CASRFDSLDTEAFF. CDR3 nucleotide sequence: TGTGCCAGCAGATTCGACAGCCTCGACACTGAAGCTTTCTTT. The rearrangement links TRBV6-5 to TRBJ1-1, with TRBD1 as a possible D gene (5 bases). The V end was cut by 6 bases, the J end by 3 bases, with 14 bases between. The CDR3 is made up of 14 amino acids. Per the germline V gene, CDR1 is MNHEY and CDR2 is SVGAGI.

The chain recombines TRBV4-3 with TRBJ2-7; TRBD1 aligns across 7 bases. CDR3 size: 14 residues. V gave up 3 bases and J gave up 3 bases; unmatched junction bases: 5. Germline CDR1 LGHNA, CDR2 YSLEER. The CDR3 DNA follows: TGCGCCAGCAGCCATGGAAGACAGGGCTACGAGCAGTACTTC. Protein: CASSHGRQGYEQYF.

This chain joins TRBV5-5 and TRBJ2-7, with 7 bases fitting TRBD1. The CDR3 consists of 13 residues. V lost 1 base and J lost 6; bases outside the gene matches: 4. Germline values: CDR1 SGHKS, CDR2 YYEKEE (reference sequence). CDR3 amino acids: CASSLWDSGEQYF. In nucleotides, the CDR3 is TGTGCCAGCAGCTTGTGGGACAGTGGCGAGCAGTACTTC.

J is TRBJ1-1 and V is TRBV30; TRBD1 matches 7 bases. J gave up 11 bases and V 0 bases, and 15 bases lay outside the gene matches. Germline CDR1 reads GTSNPN; CDR2 reads SVGIG (reference sequence). The CDR3 runs 15 residues. CDR3 sequence (DNA): TGTGCCTGGAGTGTTCCGGGGAGTACACAGGGGAAGGCTTTCTTT. Translating gives CAWSVPGSTQGKAFF.

The chain is built from TRBV27 and TRBJ2-6; D not certain. Trimming shortened V by 4 bases and J by 0 bases, and 7 bases separated the two germline ends. The CDR3 is 15 residues long. Germline V gene lookup returns CDR1 MNHEY and CDR2 SMNVEV (reference sequence). CDR3 amino acids: CASSSRSSGANVLTF. The CDR3 nucleotides read TGTGCCAGCAGTTCTCGTAGCTCTGGGGCCAACGTCCTGACTTTC.

This chain joins TRBV6-5 and TRBJ2-1; the match to TRBD2 covers 7 bases. The CDR3 is 13 amino acids. CDR1 and CDR2 (germline): MNHEY, SVGAGI. V lost 5 bases to trimming and J lost 10 bases; unmatched junction nucleotides: 8. The DNA of the CDR3 is TGTGCCAGCAGTACCGGGGGGTGGGACGAGCAGTTCTTC. It encodes CASSTGGWDEQFF.

This chain connects TRBV10-3 to TRBJ2-6; D might be TRBD1 (6 bases). V dropped 7 bases and J dropped 0 bases, with 13 bases sitting between them. This CDR3 contains 16 residues. Germline CDR1 reads ENHRY; CDR2 reads SYGVKD. The CDR3 DNA reads as TGTGCCATCACCCCGGGACAACTCTCTGGGGCCAACGTCCTGACTTTC. Translating it yields CAITPGQLSGANVLTF.

The chain links TRBV27 to TRBJ2-1; tentative D call: TRBD2 (5 bases). The germline V gene encodes CDR1 MNHEY and CDR2 SMNVEV (reference sequence). CDR3 length equals 16 residues. The V gene lost 10 bases and the J gene lost 0 bases, with 19 bases spanning the gap. CDR3 nucleotide sequence: TGTGCCACTACGCCCCTCCGGGAAGACTCCTACAATGAGCAGTTCTTC. It specifies CATTPLREDSYNEQFF.

This chain joins TRBV27 and TRBJ1-5; D gene uncertain. The CDR3 has 13 amino acids. The germline V and J ends were trimmed by 5 bases and 6 bases, with 11 bases remaining between them. Germline V gene lookup returns CDR1 MNHEY and CDR2 SMNVEV (reference sequence). CDR3 loop: CASSPGGVQPQHF. The CDR3 coding sequence is TGTGCCAGCAGTCCGGGTGGTGTTCAGCCCCAGCATTTT.

The chain links TRBV19 to TRBJ2-5, with D possibly TRBD2 on 5 matching bases. Germline CDR1 reads LNHDA; CDR2 reads SQIVND (reference sequence). This CDR3 comprises 15 residues. V was cut by 5 bases and J by 0 bases, with 13 bases left in between. The CDR3 spells CASSADSRYQETQYF. The CDR3 nucleotides read TGTGCCAGTAGTGCGGACTCGAGGTACCAAGAGACCCAGTACTTC.

The CDR3 reads CASSDPTSGTDEQFF. The CDR3 coding sequence is TGTGCCAGCAGCGACCCCACTAGCGGGACCGATGAGCAGTTCTTC. This rearrangement joins TRBV9 to TRBJ2-1; 10 bases map to TRBD2. Per the germline V gene, CDR1 is SGDLS and CDR2 is YYNGEE. The CDR3 spans 15 residues. With 3 bases clipped from V and 8 bases from J, the junction kept 8 bases outside the gene matches. The full variable domain, its missing parts supplied by reference TRBV9 and TRBJ2-1, is DSGVTQTPKHLITATGQRVTLRCSPRSGDLSVYWYQQSLDQGLQFLIQYYNGEERAKGNILERFSAQQFPDLHSELNLSSLELGDSALYFCASSDPTSGTDEQFFGPGTRLTVL.

The V and J genes are TRBV5-6 and TRBJ2-6; tentative D call: TRBD1 (6 bases). This CDR3 has 17 residues. With 4 bases removed from V and 0 bases from J, the gap between germline ends came to 14 bases. The germline V gene encodes CDR1 SGHDT and CDR2 YYEEEE. The CDR3 DNA follows: TGTGCCAGCAGCCCGCAGGGGCCCCTCTCTGGGGCCAACGTCCTGACTTTC. Protein product: CASSPQGPLSGANVLTF.

The V call is TRBV6-4, the J call TRBJ1-1; perhaps TRBD1 as D (6 bases). The CDR3 totals 13 residues. Germline V lookup: CDR1 MRHNA, CDR2 SNTAGT. The ends were cut back, 4 bases at V and 5 bases at J, with 11 bases in the middle. Here the CDR3 reads CASSVGARTEAFF. CDR3 DNA: TGTGCCAGCAGTGTGGGGGCTCGGACTGAAGCTTTCTTT.

V usage is TRBV28 and J usage is TRBJ2-6; D perhaps matches TRBD2 (5 bases). Germline CDR1 is MDHEN and CDR2 is SYDVKM. The CDR3 covers 15 residues. Trimming left V 8 bases short and J 0 bases short, with 11 bases between. The CDR3 DNA reads TGTGCCAGCGGGAGTCTCTACTCTGGGGCCAACGTCCTGACTTTC. Translated: CASGSLYSGANVLTF.

The gene calls are TRBV7-8 and TRBJ1-1, with TRBD1 matching 7 bases. The trim removed 1 base at V and 11 bases at J, leaving 7 bases unmatched. This CDR3 region has 13 residues. From germline, CDR1 is SGHVS and CDR2 FQNEAQ. The CDR3 here is CASSLVQLQGAFF. CDR3 DNA sequence: TGTGCCAGCAGCTTAGTACAGTTACAGGGGGCTTTCTTT.

The V call is TRBV11-3, the J call TRBJ1-2; D not certain. Germline CDR1 is SGHNT and CDR2 is YENEEA. The CDR3 has 14 amino acids. Trimming took 2 bases from V and 2 from J, leaving 9 bases between them. DNA of the CDR3: TGTGCCAGCAGCTTACTCGGTAGCAACTATGGCTACACCTTC. Its protein is CASSLLGSNYGYTF.

The chain carries TRBV28 and TRBJ2-7, with D possibly matching TRBD1 (5 bases). V dropped 2 bases and J dropped 3 bases, with 8 bases sitting between them. Looked up from germline, CDR1 is MDHEN and CDR2 is SYDVKM. The CDR3 is made up of 13 amino acids. The chain's CDR3 is CASSLPGHYEQYF. The CDR3 DNA follows: TGTGCCAGCAGTTTACCAGGGCACTACGAGCAGTACTTC.

The chain uses TRBV6-2 or TRBV6-3 and TRBJ2-3, with 13 bases aligning to TRBD2. Germline values: CDR1 MNHEY, CDR2 SVGEGT. The V segment lost 5 bases and the J segment 2 bases; nucleotides outside the gene matches: 13. The CDR3 is 19 amino acids. The CDR3: CASSPRTSGRGWSTDTQYF. The CDR3 DNA sequence: TGTGCCAGCAGTCCAAGGACTAGCGGGAGAGGTTGGTCCACAGATACGCAGTATTTT.

The chain employs TRBV27 and TRBJ2-7; D uncertain. Between the trimmed V and J ends, which lost 4 bases and 7 bases, there was a span of 11 bases. The CDR3 extends over 12 amino acids. Germline V CDR1 and CDR2: MNHEY, SMNVEV (reference sequence). CDR3 amino acids: CASSSPVQEQYF. CDR3 nucleotide sequence: TGTGCCAGCAGTTCCCCAGTTCAAGAGCAGTACTTC.

The genes are TRBV11-2 and TRBJ2-5, with TRBD2 matching over 12 bases. The CDR3 has 17 residues. V was pared by 7 bases and J by 4 bases, with 13 bases of the junction left unmatched. CDR1 SGHAT and CDR2 FQNNGV come from the germline V gene. The CDR3 reads CASTPRASGRVAETQYF. The DNA for the CDR3 is TGTGCCAGCACCCCCAGGGCTAGCGGGAGGGTGGCAGAGACCCAGTACTTC.

J is TRBJ1-4 and V is TRBV11-3; D may be TRBD1 (5 bases). Germline CDR1 SGHNT, CDR2 YENEEA. The CDR3 runs 13 residues. The ends were cut back, 8 bases at V and 6 bases at J, with 13 bases in the middle. The CDR3: CASARDSHEKLFF. The CDR3 nucleotides are TGTGCCAGCGCTCGAGACAGCCATGAAAAACTGTTTTTT.